These 2 T cell receptor beta chains share one sample of origin, sequenced in a study of blood T cell repertoires in COVID-19. Profiling relied on immunoSEQ multiplex PCR, and the TCRdb table lists in-frame clones only, not all of them. Of around 87,000 clones in the sample, roughly nine tenths are singletons; the top ten hold about 9.1%. Sequencing input: peripheral blood. The receptors shown here come from a man in his fifties or sixties with acute or convalescent COVID-19.

This chain connects TRBV2 to TRBJ2-3; 13 bases align to TRBD2. Germline-derived CDR1 and CDR2 are SNHLY and FYNNEI. This CDR3 spans 17 amino acids. Trimming took 2 bases from V and 2 from J; bases not matched to a gene: 4. CDR3 coding DNA: TGTGCCAGCAGTGAAAGGGGACTAGCGGGGACCACAGATACGCAGTATTTT. Translated: CASSERGLAGTTDTQYF.

This clone was recorded only once. The chain carries TRBV4-2 and TRBJ2-2; 7 bases align to TRBD2. V lost 3 bases to trimming and J lost 10 bases; unmatched junction nucleotides: 20. Germline V CDR1 and CDR2: LGHNA, YNFKEQ. This CDR3 spans 18 amino acids. The CDR3: CASSHDPIGGGSVAELFF. The CDR3 region has the DNA TGTGCCAGCAGCCACGACCCGATTGGCGGGGGATCGGTCGCGGAGCTGTTTTTT.